The 25 T cell receptor beta chains below were found in one sample sequenced in a study of technical replicates of blood from a handful of donors (dated by TCRdb to 2017 to 2019). Library creation used the immunoSEQ multiplex PCR assay. Held by TCRdb, this immuneACCESS table contains in-frame sequences only and omits some clones. Under half of the omission traces to an unresolved V gene where checked; the cause of the rest is unknown. Within this sample are some 91,000 clones, with more than 90% of them counted one time only. The ten largest clones represent around 0.24% of the sample. Sample: T cells isolated from PBMCs. The receptors were sampled from a human donor in good health.

The rearrangement links TRBV6-5 to TRBJ1-1; no firm D call. The germline V gene has CDR1 MNHEY and CDR2 SVGAGI. V was cut by 3 bases and J by 1 base, with 3 bases left in between. The CDR3 runs to 12 residues. CDR3 protein: CASSYRNTEAFF. The CDR3 DNA sequence: TGTGCCAGCAGTTATAGGAACACTGAAGCTTTCTTT.

The CDR3: CASSLDRFQGAGNEQFF. CDR3 bases: TGTGCCAGCAGCTTAGATCGGTTCCAGGGGGCTGGGAATGAGCAGTTCTTC. J is TRBJ2-1 and V is TRBV11-2; TRBD1 aligns across 8 bases. Germline CDR1 SGHAT, CDR2 FQNNGV. The V gene end was trimmed by 0 bases and the J gene end by 7 bases; junction bases not matched to a gene: 11. The CDR3 covers 17 residues.

CDR3 loop: CASSMDMGAEREKLFF. CDR3 nucleotides: TGTGCCAGTAGTATGGATATGGGGGCCGAGCGCGAAAAACTGTTTTTT. The chain is built from TRBV19 and TRBJ1-4; maybe TRBD1 (6 bases). The CDR3 extends over 16 amino acids. CDR1 is LNHDA, CDR2 SQIVND, per germline (reference sequence). Deletions cut 3 bases from V and 8 bases from J, with 19 bases between.

The chain couples TRBV11-2 to TRBJ2-7, with 10 bases aligning to TRBD2. J was trimmed by 2 bases and V by 6 bases; bases with no gene match: 7. The CDR3 extends over 15 amino acids. Germline V gene lookup returns CDR1 SGHAT and CDR2 FQNNGV. CDR3 coding DNA: TGTGCCAGCAGGGCTAGCGGGGGATTCACCTACGAGCAGTACTTC. This gives the protein CASRASGGFTYEQYF.

This clone has only one observation. This chain links TRBV7-9 with TRBJ2-2, with D tentatively TRBD1 (6 bases). The CDR3 length is 15 residues. Trimming took 4 bases from V and 0 from J, leaving 9 bases between them. Germline V CDR1 and CDR2: SEHNR, FQNEAQ (reference sequence). CDR3 in DNA: TGTGCCAGCAGCTCCGGGACAACGAACACCGGGGAGCTGTTTTTT. This translates into CASSSGTTNTGELFF.

This clone was seen just once. The V gene is TRBV6-5, the J gene TRBJ2-7, with 11 bases that match TRBD2. CDR3 length: 15 amino acids. Germline values: CDR1 MNHEY, CDR2 SVGAGI. Losses at the gene ends were 0 bases for V and 5 bases for J; bases not matched to a gene: 3. The CDR3 sequence is CASSYSGTSGHEQYF. The CDR3 DNA is TGTGCCAGCAGTTACTCGGGGACTAGCGGCCACGAGCAGTACTTC.

This sequence joins TRBV6-5 and TRBJ2-7, with a possible D match to TRBD1 (5 bases). Germline CDR1 reads MNHEY; CDR2 reads SVGAGI. This CDR3 has 14 amino acids. V was cut by 0 bases and J by 4 bases, with 10 bases left in between. CDR3 DNA sequence: TGTGCCAGCAGTTACTCGACAGTAACTTACGAGCAGTACTTC. Amino acids: CASSYSTVTYEQYF.

The chain joins TRBV27 to TRBJ2-1; 7 nucleotides line up with TRBD2. The CDR3 runs 13 residues. J lost 7 bases, V lost 3 bases, and 3 bases had no gene match. Germline loops: CDR1 MNHEY, CDR2 SMNVEV (reference sequence). The chain's CDR3 is CASSFTSANEQFF. The CDR3 DNA reads as TGTGCCAGCAGTTTTACTAGCGCTAATGAGCAGTTCTTC.

V and J are TRBV5-4 and TRBJ2-3; TRBD2 aligns across 8 bases. The CDR3 loop spans 16 amino acids. J gave up 5 bases and V 4 bases, and 12 bases lay outside the gene matches. The germline V gene encodes CDR1 SGHNT and CDR2 YYREEE (reference sequence). CDR3 region: CASSVGLEGFRDTQYF. CDR3 sequence (DNA): TGTGCCAGCAGCGTGGGACTAGAAGGGTTTCGAGATACGCAGTATTTT.

This chain joins TRBV20-1 and TRBJ1-5; D is unclear. The CDR3 runs to 11 residues. CDR1 is DFQATT and CDR2 is SNEGSKA in the germline V gene (reference sequence). V dropped 4 bases and J dropped 7 bases, with 8 bases sitting between them. The CDR3 is CSATGFQPQHF. The CDR3 DNA follows: TGCAGTGCTACGGGGTTCCAGCCCCAGCATTTT.

The chain employs TRBV30 and TRBJ1-3; D not resolved. CDR3 length equals 12 residues. Germline V gene lookup returns CDR1 GTSNPN and CDR2 SVGIG (reference sequence). V was pared by 0 bases and J by 4 bases, with 4 bases between. The CDR3 bases are TGTGCCTGGAGTGTCGGGGGAAACACCATATATTTT. This gives the protein CAWSVGGNTIYF.

The chain recombines TRBV2 with TRBJ2-6; weak D call: TRBD1 (6 bases). Trimming cost V 10 bases and J 0 bases, with 22 bases left between them. The germline V gene has CDR1 SNHLY and CDR2 FYNNEI. This CDR3 contains 18 residues. In nucleotides, the CDR3 is TGTGCCACCGGAAAAGGACAGTTCGTGTTCTCTGGGGCCAACGTCCTGACTTTC. Translated, it gives CATGKGQFVFSGANVLTF. The whole variable domain, remainder taken from reference TRBV2 and TRBJ2-6, is EPEVTQTPSHQVTQMGQEVILRCVPISNHLYFYWYRQILGQKVEFLVSFYNNEISEKSEIFDDQFSVERPDGSNFTLKIRSTKLEDSAMYFCATGKGQFVFSGANVLTFGAGSRLTVL.

This clone was found once. This chain joins TRBV4-1 and TRBJ2-1; TRBD2 is a possible D gene (7 bases). This CDR3 has 18 residues. Trimming stripped 3 bases from V and 6 bases from J, with 24 bases between. The germline gives CDR1 MGHRA, CDR2 YSYEKL. The CDR3 here is CASSQIAARGASGNEQFF. The DNA for the CDR3 is TGCGCCAGCAGCCAGATCGCTGCCCGGGGGGCCAGTGGCAATGAGCAGTTCTTC.

The J gene is TRBJ2-7, the V gene TRBV11-2; possible D gene TRBD2, 6 bases. This CDR3 has 17 amino acids. Germline CDR1 and CDR2: SGHAT and FQNNGV. V lost 3 bases and J lost 1, with 19 bases in between. DNA for the CDR3: TGTGCCAGCAGCTTGGGCCTACAGTGGGGGGAATCCTACGAGCAGTACTTC. Translated: CASSLGLQWGESYEQYF.

The chain recombines TRBV25-1 with TRBJ2-3, with 7 bases identical to TRBD1. Per germline, CDR1 MGHDK and CDR2 SYGVNS. Trimming cost V 4 bases and J 3 bases; bases outside gene matches: 10. The CDR3 totals 16 residues. CDR3 sequence (DNA): TGTGCCAGCAGTGTGCCGCGACAGGGAGCGACAGATACGCAGTATTTT. This translates into CASSVPRQGATDTQYF.

This clone was found once. The chain joins TRBV19 to TRBJ2-2; D is ambiguous. The length of the CDR3 is 16 residues. Germline V lookup: CDR1 LNHDA, CDR2 SQIVND (reference sequence). The V end was cut by 6 bases, the J end by 0 bases, with 14 bases between. Written as DNA, the CDR3 is TGTGCCAGTAGAGAGCTATTGCGAACGAACACCGGGGAGCTGTTTTTT. Its translation: CASRELLRTNTGELFF.

The V call is TRBV7-9, the J call TRBJ2-5; 10 bases align to TRBD2. V shed 2 bases and J 5 bases; nucleotides not matched to a gene: 8. The germline V gene has CDR1 SEHNR and CDR2 FQNEAQ (reference sequence). The CDR3 is 16 residues long. The CDR3 nucleotides are TGTGCCAGCAGCTTAACTGGACTAGCGGTCCGGGAGACCCAGTACTTC. This codes for CASSLTGLAVRETQYF.

This clone came up once. The chain employs TRBV7-6 and TRBJ1-2; the D gene is possibly TRBD1 (5 bases). Germline V gene lookup returns CDR1 SGHVS and CDR2 FNYEAQ. V was clipped by 1 base and J by 4 bases, with 19 bases between them. CDR3 length: 17 residues. CDR3 sequence reads: CASSLEAGFNSFYGYTF. The CDR3 DNA is TGTGCCAGCAGCTTAGAGGCAGGGTTTAACAGTTTCTATGGCTACACCTTC.

The rearrangement joins TRBV4-1 to TRBJ1-3, with 10 bases fitting TRBD1. Trimming cost V 1 base and J 5 bases; bases outside gene matches: 5. This CDR3 region has 16 residues. Germline V CDR1 and CDR2: MGHRA, YSYEKL. CDR3 sequence: CASSQVGQGLRNTIYF. In nucleotides, the CDR3 is TGCGCCAGCAGCCAAGTGGGACAGGGGTTACGAAACACCATATATTTT.

The chain has TRBV28 and TRBJ2-3; 8 nucleotides line up with TRBD1. CDR3 length equals 18 residues. With 5 bases clipped from V and 6 bases from J, the junction kept 19 bases outside the gene matches. Germline CDR1 is MDHEN and CDR2 is SYDVKM. This chain's CDR3 is CASSQSQHRQGRSDTQYF. CDR3 bases: TGTGCCAGCAGTCAATCCCAACATAGACAGGGGAGGAGTGATACGCAGTATTTT.

The chain is built from TRBV6-6 and TRBJ2-6; D is unclear. Germline CDR1 reads MNHNY; CDR2 reads SVGAGI (reference sequence). The CDR3 covers 15 residues. V was shortened by 4 bases and J by 1 base, with 8 bases between the two germline ends. The CDR3 DNA is TGTGCCAGCAGTTCTTCCCGGTCTGGGGCCAACGTCCTGACTTTC. It specifies CASSSSRSGANVLTF.

This chain joins TRBV5-1 and TRBJ1-2, with 8 bases identical to TRBD1. Trimming removed 4 bases from V and 5 bases from J; junction bases left unmatched: 7. Per the germline V gene, CDR1 is SGHRS and CDR2 is YFSETQ. This CDR3 has 14 amino acids. The CDR3, as DNA: TGCGCCAGCAGCACGACAGGGGAGGGTTATGGCTACACCTTC. Its protein is CASSTTGEGYGYTF.

This chain's CDR3 is CASSMGQPNTYNEQFF. Here the CDR3 DNA reads TGTGCCAGTAGTATGGGGCAACCTAACACCTACAATGAGCAGTTCTTC. The chain recombines TRBV19 with TRBJ2-1; weak D call: TRBD1 (5 bases). This CDR3 has 16 amino acids. Deletions cut 3 bases from V and 2 bases from J, with 14 bases between. Germline V lookup: CDR1 LNHDA, CDR2 SQIVND (reference sequence).

V is TRBV30 and J is TRBJ1-5; D is unresolved. Germline values: CDR1 GTSNPN, CDR2 SVGIG (reference sequence). The CDR3 is made up of 14 amino acids. With 0 bases removed from V and 7 bases from J, the gap between germline ends came to 13 bases. The CDR3 region is CAWSVVERQQPQHF. CDR3 bases: TGTGCCTGGAGTGTAGTAGAGCGTCAACAGCCCCAGCATTTT.

A single count supports this clone. The chain is built from TRBV30 and TRBJ2-5; 7 positions match TRBD2. The germline CDR1 and CDR2 sequences are GTSNPN and SVGIG (reference sequence). The CDR3 runs to 15 residues. Trimming at V came to 4 bases and at J to 5 bases, leaving 13 bases not matched to a gene. Here the CDR3 reads CAWTPVGEGGETQYF. DNA for the CDR3: TGTGCCTGGACTCCTGTCGGGGAGGGAGGGGAGACCCAGTACTTC.